The T cell receptor beta chain described here comes from a study of blood T cell repertoires in COVID-19. Study-wide context: Acute and convalescent COVID-19 samples came from the United States, Italy and Spain. Nucleic acid was either cDNA or gDNA, and it came from T cells, B-cell-depleted T cells, or PBMCs.

In the authors' workflow: It was from reference gene primer amplification that nucleated cell counts were estimated. Sequencing used immunoSEQ multiplex PCR; TCRdb keeps in-frame clones, though not all of them. V and J calls and clone size follow that table, whereas D and trimming were derived from the DNA. The data show over 70,000 clones, with 76% seen just once and 6% to 8.5% held by the top ten. Germline values: CDR1 WSHSY, CDR2 SAAADI. Trimming at V came to 6 bases and at J to 12 bases, leaving 11 bases not matched to a gene. CDR3 size: 15 residues. The specimen sequenced was peripheral blood. This chain connects TRBV10-2 to TRBJ2-1, with 13 bases aligning to TRBD2. The source of this sequence is a man aged 65 to 79 with acute or convalescent COVID-19. CDR3 in DNA: TGCGCCAGCAGCGTACTAGCGGGAGGGCTTGTCGGGCAGTTCTTC. Translated: CASSVLAGGLVGQFF.